The 17 T cell receptor beta chains given below trace back to one sample, sequenced in a study of identifying expanded T cells in peripheral blood. Some clones are missing from TCRdb's copy, which holds only in-frame ones; the method was immunoSEQ multiplex PCR. This table has approximately 110,000 clones, around 89% appearing once. Sequencing was carried out using blood. Source of these receptors: a person between 18 and 75 years old in good health.

V is TRBV7-2 and J is TRBJ2-1; D might be TRBD1 (5 bases). This CDR3 comprises 17 residues. The germline CDR1 and CDR2 sequences are SGHTA and FQGNSA. Trimming took off 1 base at V and 9 bases at J, with 22 bases between the two ends. The CDR3 loop reads CASSLVPGQGRGSEQFF. DNA for the CDR3: TGTGCCAGCAGCTTAGTACCGGGTCAGGGTAGAGGTAGTGAGCAGTTCTTC.

The genes are TRBV4-2 and TRBJ2-5; TRBD2 matches 7 bases. The CDR3 is 13 residues long. V lost 4 bases, J lost 1 base, and 0 bases stayed unmatched. The germline V gene has CDR1 LGHNA and CDR2 YNFKEQ. DNA of the CDR3: TGTGCCAGCAGCCCTAGCGGCCAAGAGACCCAGTACTTC. Its translation: CASSPSGQETQYF.

The rearrangement uses TRBV6-5 and TRBJ1-3; a weak D match, TRBD1 (5 bases). V was cut by 6 bases and J by 4 bases, with 13 bases left in between. CDR1 and CDR2 (germline): MNHEY, SVGAGI. The CDR3 consists of 14 residues. The CDR3 here is CASRGRGVGNTIYF. For the CDR3, the DNA is TGTGCCAGCAGAGGGAGAGGGGTGGGAAACACCATATATTTT.

V gene TRBV11-2 combines with J gene TRBJ2-3; 8 positions agree with TRBD2. The germline gives CDR1 SGHAT, CDR2 FQNNGV. V shed 3 bases, J shed 3 bases, and the junction held 8 bases outside the gene matches. The CDR3 length is 16 residues. CDR3 protein: CASSFDIAGLTDTQYF. The CDR3 DNA follows: TGTGCCAGCAGCTTCGACATAGCGGGACTAACAGATACGCAGTATTTT.

CDR3 in amino acids: CASSGGTAEKLFF. The DNA for the CDR3 is TGTGCCAGCAGTGGCGGGACAGCTGAAAAACTGTTTTTT. The J gene is TRBJ1-4, the V gene TRBV2; 7 bases fit TRBD1. Germline CDR1 and CDR2: SNHLY and FYNNEI. The length of the CDR3 is 13 residues. J gave up 7 bases and V 4 bases, and 3 bases lay outside the gene matches.

The count of this clone is one. V gene TRBV5-1 combines with J gene TRBJ2-5, with 11 bases aligning to TRBD1. After removal of 4 bases from V and 2 bases from J, the junction contained 4 bases not matched to a gene. The CDR3 consists of 15 residues. Germline V gives CDR1 SGHRS, CDR2 YFSETQ. The CDR3 nucleotides are TGCGCCAGCAGCCCCGGGGACAGGGGGCAAGAGACCCAGTACTTC. It specifies CASSPGDRGQETQYF.

This chain uses TRBV28 with TRBJ1-2, with 10 bases identical to TRBD1. CDR1 and CDR2 (germline): MDHEN, SYDVKM. The V and J ends lost 7 bases and 8 bases, in that order; junction bases with no gene match: 10. The CDR3 is 14 amino acids. The CDR3 coding sequence is TGTGCCAGCAACCCGGGACAGGGGACGGGCGGCTACACCTTC. Translation gives CASNPGQGTGGYTF.

The rearrangement joins TRBV5-1 to TRBJ2-3; TRBD1 might be the D (6 bases). The CDR3 loop spans 13 amino acids. The ends were cut back, 7 bases at V and 4 bases at J, with 13 bases in the middle. Germline V gives CDR1 SGHRS, CDR2 YFSETQ. The CDR3 coding sequence is TGCGCCAGCTCAGGGTGGGGGCCAGATACGCAGTATTTT. Its translation: CASSGWGPDTQYF. The entire variable domain, with the rest obtained from reference TRBV5-1 and TRBJ2-3, is as follows: KAGVTQTPRYLIKTRGQQVTLSCSPISGHRSVSWYQQTPGQGLQFLFEYFSETQRNKGNFPGRFSGRQFSNSRSEMNVSTLELGDSALYLCASSGWGPDTQYFGPGTRLTVL.

This sequence joins TRBV4-2 and TRBJ1-3, with 8 bases that match TRBD1. CDR1 and CDR2 from the germline V gene are LGHNA and YNFKEQ. V shed 6 bases, J shed 0 bases, and the junction held 7 bases outside the gene matches. The CDR3 length is 16 residues. In DNA, the CDR3 is TGTGCCAGCAGTTCAGGGGGCCCCAGCTCTGGAAACACCATATATTTT. It specifies CASSSGGPSSGNTIYF.

The CDR3 spells CASSPRADTQYF. The CDR3 coding sequence is TGCGCCAGCAGCCCAAGGGCAGATACGCAGTATTTT. The rearrangement uses TRBV5-1 and TRBJ2-3; D gene unclear. Trimming removed 4 bases at V and 4 bases at J, with 7 bases between. Germline V CDR1 and CDR2: SGHRS, YFSETQ. CDR3 length: 12 residues.

The chain links TRBV27 to TRBJ2-6, with D possibly called TRBD1 or TRBD2 (5 bases each). V was cut by 5 bases and J by 0 bases, with 20 bases left in between. The CDR3 has 19 residues. CDR1 and CDR2 from the germline V gene are MNHEY and SMNVEV (reference sequence). The CDR3 region is CASSPHRQTDYSGANVLTF. DNA of the CDR3: TGTGCCAGCAGTCCTCACAGACAGACAGACTACTCTGGGGCCAACGTCCTGACTTTC. Drawing the rest from reference TRBV27 and TRBJ2-6, the complete variable domain is EAQVTQNPRYLITVTGKKLTVTCSQNMNHEYMSWYRQDPGLGLRQIYYSMNVEVTDKGDVPEGYKVSRKEKRNFPLILESPSPNQTSLYFCASSPHRQTDYSGANVLTFGAGSRLTVL.

CDR3 DNA sequence: TGTGCCAGCAGCCTAACGGCAGTGAACACTGAAGCTTTCTTT. Its translation is CASSLTAVNTEAFF. This rearrangement joins TRBV11-2 to TRBJ1-1; D gene uncertain. V lost 5 bases to trimming and J lost 0 bases, with 10 bases between them. The CDR3 totals 14 residues. The germline V gene has CDR1 SGHAT and CDR2 FQNNGV.

The V gene is TRBV30, the J gene TRBJ2-2; 7 bases are a match to TRBD2. The CDR3 loop spans 15 amino acids. Germline V gene data show CDR1 as GTSNPN and CDR2 as SVGIG (reference sequence). Trimming removed 5 bases from V and 4 bases from J; junction bases left unmatched: 10. For the CDR3, the DNA is TGTGCCTGGGACGCTCTGGGGGGGATCACCGGGGAGCTGTTTTTT. This gives the protein CAWDALGGITGELFF. The entire variable domain, with the rest obtained from reference TRBV30 and TRBJ2-2, is as follows: SQTIHQWPATLVQPVGSPLSLECTVEGTSNPNLYWYRQAAGRGLQLLFYSVGIGQISSEVPQNLSASRPQDRQFILSSKKLLLSDSGFYLCAWDALGGITGELFFGEGSRLTVL.

This sequence joins TRBV20-1 and TRBJ2-7, with D unresolved. CDR1 and CDR2 from the germline V gene are DFQATT and SNEGSKA (reference sequence). With 0 bases removed from V and 7 bases from J, the gap between germline ends came to 7 bases. The CDR3 length is 11 residues. The CDR3 region is CSARDSEEQYF. CDR3 nucleotide sequence: TGCAGTGCTAGAGATTCGGAGGAGCAGTACTTC.

The DNA of the CDR3 is TGTGCCAGCTCCGGCCGGGGGGGAACTAACTATGGCTACACCTTC. Amino acids: CASSGRGGTNYGYTF. V usage is TRBV18 and J usage is TRBJ1-2; D might be TRBD1 (5 bases). With 6 bases removed from V and 0 bases from J, the gap between germline ends came to 14 bases. Germline CDR1 is KGHSH and CDR2 is LQKENI. The CDR3 is 15 amino acids.

The chain has TRBV5-4 and TRBJ1-6, with 7 bases matching TRBD1. The CDR3 spans 14 residues. The V and J ends lost 0 bases and 8 bases, in that order; junction bases with no gene match: 2. Looked up from germline, CDR1 is SGHNT and CDR2 is YYREEE (reference sequence). Written as DNA, the CDR3 is TGTGCCAGCAGCTTGGGGGACAGAGATTCACCCCTCCACTTT. Translated, it gives CASSLGDRDSPLHF.

The V and J genes are TRBV15 and TRBJ2-3, with TRBD2 matching 10 bases. The CDR3 length is 16 residues. CDR1 is LNHNV and CDR2 is YYDKDF in the germline V gene (reference sequence). V gave up 3 bases and J gave up 7 bases; unmatched junction bases: 10. The DNA of the CDR3 is TGTGCCACCAGCAGGGCTCCTAGCGGGGGATTGTATACGCAGTATTTT. It translates to CATSRAPSGGLYTQYF.